Listed below are T cell receptor beta chains from one sample, sequenced in a study of T cells expressing NK-cell markers. TCRdb reworked the 5' RACE reads into one entry per CDR3 protein, no DNA. The sample table sets out about 550,000 distinct CDR3 sequences. Material: blood T cells: a sorted CD56 or NKG2C T cell subset, CD4+ or CD8+ T cells, or bulk PBMC T cells (not recorded which). These receptors originate from a man aged 18 to 35 in good health. Both conserved end residues are part of each CDR3.

V	J	CDR3
TRBV7-2	TRBJ2-3	CASSQRLTDTQYF
TRBV5-1	TRBJ2-1	CASSFSGRTYNEQFF
TRBV20-1	TRBJ2-1	CSASAGAALDEQFF
TRBV5-6	TRBJ2-7	CASSFEGLAGGYSYEQYF
TRBV10-3	TRBJ1-5	CAISASEGNQPQHF
TRBV7-8	TRBJ2-1	CASSFMRSSGRANEQFF
TRBV25-1	TRBJ2-7	CASSAQRLAGVGEQYF
TRBV4-1	TRBJ1-3	CASSQETVPGNTIYF
TRBV28	TRBJ2-1	CASSSFLPPGQDEQFF
TRBV2	TRBJ1-5	CASSEGRKGSNNQPQHF
TRBV5-1	TRBJ2-7	CASSLAGGPVSYEQYF
TRBV20-1	TRBJ2-6	CSLRGLSGANVLTF
TRBV3-1	TRBJ1-2	CASSQAEGYGYTF
TRBV6-1	TRBJ2-1	CASSRTSGTYNEQFF
TRBV7-6	TRBJ1-2	CASSPYTGAFGYTF
TRBV7-6	TRBJ1-1	CASSKGSRDTEAFF
TRBV5-1	TRBJ1-6	CASSLTGANSPLHF
TRBV29-1	TRBJ1-5	CSAVRHGDQPQHF
TRBV3-1	TRBJ2-3	CASSQGTGLAEDTQYF
TRBV6-2/TRBV6-3	TRBJ2-1	CASSRVIGNEQFF
TRBV27	TRBJ1-3	CASSFSGGGTIYF
TRBV5-1	TRBJ1-1	CASSSRDRESTEAFF
TRBV11-2	TRBJ2-3	CASSSLPGQITDTQYF
TRBV12-3/TRBV12-4	TRBJ2-3	CASSTADTQYF
TRBV29-1	TRBJ1-4	CSVAGQHEKLFF
TRBV7-2	TRBJ2-2	CASSFQGTTGELFF
TRBV7-2	TRBJ2-3	CASSLAQGRDTQYF
TRBV11-2	TRBJ2-1	CASSLLSLAGGPDSSYNEQFF
TRBV20-1	TRBJ2-5	CSALPLAGPQETQYF
TRBV5-5	TRBJ2-7	CASSYGTSSYEQYF
TRBV7-9	TRBJ1-1	CASTQGPGGSFFF
TRBV19	TRBJ2-7	CASKGTGGAVSYEQYF
TRBV6-5	TRBJ1-1	CASSYSGGPYTEAFF
TRBV27	TRBJ2-1	CASSWGGRGEQFF
TRBV5-1	TRBJ2-3	CASSLAIGAGVTDTQYF
TRBV28	TRBJ2-5	CASSSGTGVYQETQYF
TRBV12-3/TRBV12-4	TRBJ2-1	CASSEGDSYNEQFF
TRBV6-2/TRBV6-3	TRBJ2-1	CASMQTSGTNEQFF
TRBV14	TRBJ1-1	CASSQDLGTMNTEAFF
TRBV10-3	TRBJ2-1	CAISESGLGGVEQFF
TRBV4-2	TRBJ2-5	CASSQVTQGAQETQYF
TRBV20-1	TRBJ2-7	CSAVSIAGDRQQYF
TRBV10-3	TRBJ1-6	CAISTGGSPLHF
TRBV14	TRBJ2-7	CASSQVLASYEQYF
TRBV27	TRBJ2-7	CASSLAGLSYEQYF
TRBV5-1	TRBJ2-2	CASSGRTDTGELFF
TRBV10-3	TRBJ1-1	CAISPGQVVAEAFF
TRBV10-3	TRBJ1-2	CAISDRTTNYGYTF
TRBV29-1	TRBJ1-3	CSGLDTNSGNTIYF
TRBV6-5	TRBJ2-2	CASSYPASRELFF
TRBV27	TRBJ2-5	CASSSLGAELNQETQYF
TRBV3-1	TRBJ2-1	CASSRPGLAGGIDEQFF
TRBV30	TRBJ1-1	CAWSGRTEAFF
TRBV5-1	TRBJ1-1	CASRFNRGTPLMNTEAFF
TRBV12-3/TRBV12-4	TRBJ1-6	CASSLDRASPLHF
TRBV7-9	TRBJ2-5	CASGNTVYQETQYF
TRBV27	TRBJ2-7	CASKRTGSYEQYF
TRBV5-6	TRBJ1-5	CASSLAPPSNQPQHF